The entry that follows covers one T cell receptor beta chain sequence. The data were produced by immunoSEQ multiplex PCR, yet TCRdb's version contains in-frame clones alone and is incomplete. The sample lists more than 30,000 clones, 69% seen once, with 2.5% to 3% in the top ten. Germline lookup yields CDR1 SGHTA and CDR2 FQGNSA. V was shortened by 4 bases and J by 8 bases, with 17 bases between the two germline ends. The CDR3 sequence is 14 residues long. This specimen belongs to a study of STAT5B mutations in CD4+ large granular lymphocyte leukemia. The clonotype originates from a human donor in good health. Sequencing was done on a sample of CD4+ T cells from blood buffy coats. The chain recombines TRBV7-2 with TRBJ1-2; the D gene is possibly TRBD1 (6 bases). The CDR3 spells CASSSFGGLRGYTF. CDR3 DNA sequence: TGTGCCAGCAGCTCCTTTGGGGGCTTGAGGGGCTACACCTTC.